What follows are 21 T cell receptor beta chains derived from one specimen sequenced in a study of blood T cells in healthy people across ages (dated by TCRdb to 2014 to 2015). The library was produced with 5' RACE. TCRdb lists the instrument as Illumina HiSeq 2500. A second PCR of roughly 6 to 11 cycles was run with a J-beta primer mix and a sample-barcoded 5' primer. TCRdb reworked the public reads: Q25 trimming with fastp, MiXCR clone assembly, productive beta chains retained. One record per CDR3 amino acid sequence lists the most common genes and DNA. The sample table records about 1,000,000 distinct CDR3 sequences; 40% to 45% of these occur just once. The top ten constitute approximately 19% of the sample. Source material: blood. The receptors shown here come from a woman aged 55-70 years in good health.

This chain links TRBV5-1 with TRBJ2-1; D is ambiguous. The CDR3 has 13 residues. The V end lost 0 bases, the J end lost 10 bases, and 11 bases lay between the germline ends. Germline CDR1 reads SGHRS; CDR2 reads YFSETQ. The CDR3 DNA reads TGCGCCAGCAGCTTGGATCGGGCATGGGAGCAGTTCTTC. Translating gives CASSLDRAWEQFF.

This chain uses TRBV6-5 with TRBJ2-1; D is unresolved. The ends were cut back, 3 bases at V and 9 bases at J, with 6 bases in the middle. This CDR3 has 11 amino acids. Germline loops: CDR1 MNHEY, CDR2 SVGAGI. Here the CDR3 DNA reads TGTGCCAGCAGTTATTTGATTGAGCAGTTCTTC. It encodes CASSYLIEQFF.

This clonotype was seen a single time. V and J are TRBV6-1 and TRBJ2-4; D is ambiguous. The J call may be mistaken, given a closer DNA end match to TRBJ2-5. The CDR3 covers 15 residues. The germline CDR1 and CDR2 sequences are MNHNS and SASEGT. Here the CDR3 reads CASSKRGLQQETQYF. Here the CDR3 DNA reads TGTGCCAGCAGTAAAAGAGGCCTGCAGCAAGAGACCCAGTACTTC.

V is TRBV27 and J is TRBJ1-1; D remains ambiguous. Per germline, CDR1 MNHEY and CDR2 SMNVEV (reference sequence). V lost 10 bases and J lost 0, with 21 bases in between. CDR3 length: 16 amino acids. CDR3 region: CANSHGAGFMNTEAFF. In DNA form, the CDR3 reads TGTGCCAACAGCCACGGCGCCGGGTTTATGAACACTGAAGCTTTCTTT.

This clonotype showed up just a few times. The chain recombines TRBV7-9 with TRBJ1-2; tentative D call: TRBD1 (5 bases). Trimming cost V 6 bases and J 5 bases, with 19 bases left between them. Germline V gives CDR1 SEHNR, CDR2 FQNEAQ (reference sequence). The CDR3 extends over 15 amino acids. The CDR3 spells CASSVAGTTPYGYTF. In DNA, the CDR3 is TGTGCCAGCAGTGTGGCAGGGACGACCCCATATGGCTACACCTTC.

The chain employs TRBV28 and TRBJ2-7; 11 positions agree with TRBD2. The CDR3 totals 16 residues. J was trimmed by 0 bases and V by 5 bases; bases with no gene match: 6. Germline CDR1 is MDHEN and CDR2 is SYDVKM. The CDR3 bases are TGTGCCAGCAGTCCCGGGACTAGCGGTTACTCCTACGAGCAGTACTTC. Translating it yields CASSPGTSGYSYEQYF.

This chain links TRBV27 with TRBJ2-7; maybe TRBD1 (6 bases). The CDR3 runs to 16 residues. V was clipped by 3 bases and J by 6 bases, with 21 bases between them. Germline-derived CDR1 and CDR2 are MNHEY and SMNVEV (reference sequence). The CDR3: CASSFAGVPRLGEQYF. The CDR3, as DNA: TGTGCCAGCAGTTTCGCAGGGGTCCCCCGCTTGGGCGAGCAGTACTTC.

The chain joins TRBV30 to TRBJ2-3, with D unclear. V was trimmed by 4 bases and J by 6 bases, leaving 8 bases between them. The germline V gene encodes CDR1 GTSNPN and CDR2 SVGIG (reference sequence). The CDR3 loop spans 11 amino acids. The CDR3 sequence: CAWTRSDTQYF. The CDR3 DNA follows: TGTGCCTGGACCCGTTCCGATACGCAGTATTTT.

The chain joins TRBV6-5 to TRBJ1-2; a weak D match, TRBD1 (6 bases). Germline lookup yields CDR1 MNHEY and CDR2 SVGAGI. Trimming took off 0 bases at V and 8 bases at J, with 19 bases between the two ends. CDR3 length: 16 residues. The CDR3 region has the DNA TGTGCCAGCAGTTACTCGGGGCAGGGGACGTCTGACGGCTACACCTTC. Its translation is CASSYSGQGTSDGYTF.

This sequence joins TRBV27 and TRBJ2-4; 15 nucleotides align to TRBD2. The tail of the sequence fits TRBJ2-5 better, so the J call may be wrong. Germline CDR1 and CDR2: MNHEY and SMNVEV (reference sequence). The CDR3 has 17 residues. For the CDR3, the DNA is TGTGCCAGCAGTTTCCTCGGACTAGCGGGAGGGTCAGAGACCCAGTACTTC. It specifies CASSFLGLAGGSETQYF.

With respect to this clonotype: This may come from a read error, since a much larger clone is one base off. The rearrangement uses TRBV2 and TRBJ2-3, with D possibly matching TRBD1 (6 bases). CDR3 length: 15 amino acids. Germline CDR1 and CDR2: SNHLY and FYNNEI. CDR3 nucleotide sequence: TGTACCAGCAGGGGACGGCCCGTTAGCACAGATACGCAGTATTTT. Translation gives CTSRGRPVSTDTQYF.

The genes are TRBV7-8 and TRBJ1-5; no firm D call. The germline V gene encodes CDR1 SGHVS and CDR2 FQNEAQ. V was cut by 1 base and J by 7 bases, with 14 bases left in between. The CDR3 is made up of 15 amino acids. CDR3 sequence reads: CASSLGAGMGQPQHF. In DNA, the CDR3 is TGTGCCAGCAGCTTAGGGGCCGGGATGGGACAGCCCCAGCATTTT.

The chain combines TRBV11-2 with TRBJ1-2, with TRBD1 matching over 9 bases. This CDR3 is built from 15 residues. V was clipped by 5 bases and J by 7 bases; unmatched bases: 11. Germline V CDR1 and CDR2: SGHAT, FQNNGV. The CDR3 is CASSPNPGQGLGYTF. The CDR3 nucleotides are TGTGCCAGCAGCCCTAACCCGGGACAGGGACTTGGCTACACCTTC. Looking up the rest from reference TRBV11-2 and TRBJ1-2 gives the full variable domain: EAGVAQSPRYKIIEKRQSVAFWCNPISGHATLYWYQQILGQGPKLLIQFQNNGVVDDSQLPKDRFSAERLKGVDSTLKIQPAKLEDSAVYLCASSPNPGQGLGYTFGSGTRLTVV.

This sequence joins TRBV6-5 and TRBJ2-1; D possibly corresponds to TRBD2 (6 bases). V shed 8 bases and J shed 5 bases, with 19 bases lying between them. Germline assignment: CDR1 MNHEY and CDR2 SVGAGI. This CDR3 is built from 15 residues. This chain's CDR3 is CASSSGLPGHNEQFF. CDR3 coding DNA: TGTGCCAGCTCAAGCGGGCTTCCTGGGCACAATGAGCAGTTCTTC.

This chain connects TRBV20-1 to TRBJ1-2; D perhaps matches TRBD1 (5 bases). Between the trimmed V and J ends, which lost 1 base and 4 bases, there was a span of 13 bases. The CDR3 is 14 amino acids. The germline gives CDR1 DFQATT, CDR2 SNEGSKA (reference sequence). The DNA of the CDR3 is TGCAGTGCTAGAGGGACATGGGTGATCTATGGCTACACCTTC. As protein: CSARGTWVIYGYTF.

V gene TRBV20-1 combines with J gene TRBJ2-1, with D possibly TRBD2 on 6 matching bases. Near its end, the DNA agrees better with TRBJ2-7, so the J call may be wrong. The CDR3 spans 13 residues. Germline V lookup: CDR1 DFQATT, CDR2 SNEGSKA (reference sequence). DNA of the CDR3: TGCAGTGCTAGACTAGCGTCCTACAATGAGCAGTACTTC. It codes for CSARLASYNEQYF.

DNA for the CDR3: TGTGCCAGCAGCCAAGGTATGTGGGGATTGAACACTGAAGCTTTCTTT. Encoded protein: CASSQGMWGLNTEAFF. The chain joins TRBV4-2 to TRBJ1-1; no definite D call. CDR1 and CDR2 (germline): LGHNA, YNFKEQ. CDR3 length: 16 residues. Trimming removed 1 base from V and 0 bases from J, with 12 bases in between.

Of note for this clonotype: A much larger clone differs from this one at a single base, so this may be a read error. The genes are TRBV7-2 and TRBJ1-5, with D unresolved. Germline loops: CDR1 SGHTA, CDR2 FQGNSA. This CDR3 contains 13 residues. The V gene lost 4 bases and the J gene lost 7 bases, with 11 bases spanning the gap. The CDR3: CTSSSRLAQPQHF. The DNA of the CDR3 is TGTACCAGCAGCTCCCGGCTGGCGCAGCCCCAGCATTTT.

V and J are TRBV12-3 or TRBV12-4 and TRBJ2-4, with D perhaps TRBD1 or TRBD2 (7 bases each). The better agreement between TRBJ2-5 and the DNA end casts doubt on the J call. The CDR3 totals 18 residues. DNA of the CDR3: TGTGCCAGCAGTTTTGAGCGCGGGGGAGACAGGGCGCAAGAGACCCAGTACTTC. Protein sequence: CASSFERGGDRAQETQYF.

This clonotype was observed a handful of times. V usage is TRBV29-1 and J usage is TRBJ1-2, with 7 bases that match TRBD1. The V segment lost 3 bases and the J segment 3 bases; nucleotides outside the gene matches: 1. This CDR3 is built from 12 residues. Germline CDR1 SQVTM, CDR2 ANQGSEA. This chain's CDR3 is CSVEDRYYGYTF. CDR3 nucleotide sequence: TGCAGCGTTGAGGACAGGTACTATGGCTACACCTTC. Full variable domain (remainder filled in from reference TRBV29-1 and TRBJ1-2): SAVISQKPSRDICQRGTSLTIQCQVDSQVTMMFWYRQQPGQSLTLIATANQGSEATYESGFVIDKFPISRPNLTFSTLTVSNMSPEDSSIYLCSVEDRYYGYTFGSGTRLTVV.

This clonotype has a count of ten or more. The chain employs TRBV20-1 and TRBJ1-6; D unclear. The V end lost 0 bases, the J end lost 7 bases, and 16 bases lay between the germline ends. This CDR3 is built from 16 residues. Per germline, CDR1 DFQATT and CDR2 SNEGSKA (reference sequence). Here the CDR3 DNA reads TGCAGTGCTAGAGACGACCGGGTTTTCTCCAATTCACCCCTCCACTTT. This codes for CSARDDRVFSNSPLHF.